This passage covers 5 T cell receptor beta chains from one sample sequenced in a study of shared clonotypes between healthy human individuals. Produced via immunoSEQ multiplex PCR; TCRdb's table is partial and in-frame only. There are some 2.4 million clones in the sample; 80% to 95% occur only once, and more than 0.35% lies in the top ten. The source material was naive CD4+ T cells from PBMCs. Described subset: CD45RA+ positively selected. These receptors were taken from a man aged 18 to 30 in good health. Some clones in this sample may be carry-over from other donors' samples.

J is TRBJ1-1 and V is TRBV6-4, with D maybe TRBD1 (5 bases). The V gene's germline CDR1 is MRHNA and CDR2 SNTAGT. V lost 0 bases and J 1 base, leaving 9 bases between the germline ends. The CDR3 consists of 15 residues. CDR3 nucleotide sequence: TGTGCCAGCAGTGACTCGAATAGGGGGAACACTGAAGCTTTCTTT. Its translation: CASSDSNRGNTEAFF.

This rearrangement joins TRBV10-3 to TRBJ2-1, with 9 bases matching TRBD1. J gave up 2 bases and V 0 bases, and 2 bases lay outside the gene matches. Looked up from germline, CDR1 is ENHRY and CDR2 is SYGVKD. The CDR3 is 16 amino acids. CDR3 in DNA: TGTGCCATCAGTGAGTCGGGACAGGGAGCCTACAATGAGCAGTTCTTC. It specifies CAISESGQGAYNEQFF.

As to this clone: This specimen includes other DNA sequences encoding the same CDR3. CDR3 in DNA: TGTGCCTGGAGCGCCCGAGGCAATCAGCCCCAGCATTTT. Its translation is CAWSARGNQPQHF. The chain has TRBV30 and TRBJ1-5; D is ambiguous. Germline loops: CDR1 GTSNPN, CDR2 SVGIG (reference sequence). The CDR3 runs to 13 residues. The V gene lost 3 bases and the J gene lost 2 bases, with 8 bases spanning the gap.

This chain uses TRBV19 with TRBJ2-2, with TRBD2 as a possible D gene (5 bases). CDR3 length: 16 residues. With 4 bases removed from V and 0 bases from J, the gap between germline ends came to 12 bases. The germline gives CDR1 LNHDA, CDR2 SQIVND (reference sequence). The CDR3 DNA follows: TGTGCCAGTAGTACCCCTAGCACATCGAACACCGGGGAGCTGTTTTTT. Translated: CASSTPSTSNTGELFF.

V and J are TRBV5-1 and TRBJ2-5; D tentatively fits TRBD1 or TRBD2 (5 bases each). CDR3 length: 16 residues. The germline CDR1 and CDR2 sequences are SGHRS and YFSETQ. Trimming took 4 bases from V and 5 from J, leaving 21 bases between them. CDR3 protein: CASSRGLGGDGETQYF. The CDR3 DNA reads TGCGCCAGCAGCCGGGGCTTAGGAGGAGATGGGGAGACCCAGTACTTC.